A selection of T cell receptor beta chains follows, all from one sample in a study of blood T cell repertoires in COVID-19. Here immunoSEQ multiplex PCR was the method, and the copy in TCRdb shows in-frame clones only, minus some. The table has about 180,000 clones, roughly 75% seen once; the top ten hold 6.5%. Source material: peripheral blood. These receptors were obtained from a man between 70 and 80 years old with active or convalescent COVID-19. Both conserved end residues are part of each CDR3. Fields, in order: V gene, J gene, clone size, CDR3 protein. Clone sizes are given selectively: once, few, many, or a class where the clone is expanded.

TRBV15	TRBJ2-1	NA	CATSRDVSGYEQFF
TRBV19	TRBJ2-3	NA	CASRAGNTDTQYF
TRBV5-1	TRBJ1-2	NA	CASSPDRGRNYGYTF
TRBV5-5	TRBJ1-1	once	CASSKDRANTEAFF
TRBV6-5	TRBJ2-5	NA	CATTTVRKTQYF
TRBV4-3	TRBJ2-7	NA	CASSQERGREQYF
TRBV13	TRBJ2-3	NA	CASSLTFTPPPGTDTQYF
TRBV6-5	TRBJ1-2	NA	CASSYSEESGYTF
TRBV19	TRBJ1-2	NA	CASSFRTGDGYTF
TRBV7-2	TRBJ2-7	NA	CASSTGGLGEQYF
TRBV3-1/TRBV3-2	TRBJ1-5	NA	CASSQAVNQPQHF
TRBV7-2	TRBJ1-1	NA	CASSPDEATGTEAFF
TRBV10-3	TRBJ2-2	NA	CAIREGQGLGELFF
TRBV24-1	TRBJ2-5	NA	CATSDPNMAETQYF
TRBV6-5	TRBJ2-7	NA	CASSYTWTGGYEQYF
TRBV2	TRBJ1-3	NA	CASSVDSSVNTIYF
TRBV4-1	TRBJ2-1	few	CASSQLGMGSNEQFF
TRBV6-1	TRBJ1-6	NA	CASSERRGTVGNSPLHF
TRBV2	TRBJ1-2	NA	CASSEFVQFYGYTF
TRBV6-5	TRBJ1-3	NA	CASSNTFVGNTIYF
TRBV27	TRBJ2-7	NA	CASSPRRLAGVYPSEQYF
TRBV5-1	TRBJ2-2	NA	CASSSGVISNTGELFF
TRBV6-5	TRBJ1-3	NA	CASSRGSSGNTIYF
TRBV7-8	TRBJ1-1	NA	CASSRTGGEEAFF
TRBV14	TRBJ2-5	NA	CASSQVYARETQYF
TRBV6-6	TRBJ2-1	NA	CASSPPGQAYNEQFF
TRBV4-3	TRBJ2-5	NA	CASSQGTGQGQETQYF
TRBV5-1	TRBJ2-1	NA	CASSDGLAGGFPYNEQFF
TRBV5-6	TRBJ2-1	NA	CASSLGGDFGGEQFF
TRBV4-2	TRBJ2-2	NA	CASTPLTTNTGELFF
TRBV15	TRBJ2-1	few	CATSNPPGGGSYNEQFF
TRBV27	TRBJ1-6	NA	CASRVGQQYNSPLHF
TRBV7-9	TRBJ2-1	NA	CASSSLAGGPNEQFF
TRBV28	TRBJ1-4	NA	CASLANPTGARTNEKLFF
TRBV5-1	TRBJ1-2	NA	CASSLAGGPNYGYTF
TRBV6-4	TRBJ1-2	NA	CASSDSQGRGYTF
TRBV28	TRBJ1-2	NA	CASSSPGGQGSGYTF
TRBV15	TRBJ2-5	NA	CATSRGTGPEKTQYF
TRBV30	TRBJ1-1	NA	CAWNWNTEAFF
TRBV10-3	TRBJ1-2	NA	CATDREGANYGYTF
TRBV30	TRBJ2-7	NA	CAWSAPMTGTYEQYF
TRBV15	TRBJ2-5	NA	CATQAGGFQETQYF
TRBV18	TRBJ1-2	NA	CASSQETGGMANYTF
TRBV11-2	TRBJ2-5	once	CASSPSGIGETQYF
TRBV11-2	TRBJ1-1	NA	CASSSGVSGTEAFF
TRBV30	TRBJ1-2	NA	CAWDVDRLNYGYTF